Here is one TCR beta chain with its context. The clone's antigen remains unknown. No qualities accompany the bases; no much larger clone lies one base away. The data originate from a study of yellow fever vaccine responses in identical twins (dated by TCRdb to the late 2010s). For context, the study as a whole: In identical twins, the study followed T cell clones that responded to the vaccine with precision. Study-wide findings and limitations: According to the authors, in identical twins the way T cells responded to vaccination appeared partly convergent and partly personalized.

To prepare the library, RT-PCR was applied. These reads were obtained on an Illumina HiSeq 2500. TCRdb ran its own pipeline on the public reads, namely fastp trimming at Q25 and MiXCR clone calling, and kept in-frame beta chains. Here each entry gathers all rows of one CDR3 protein and keeps the most common genes and DNA. This sample comprises some 20,000 distinct CDR3 sequences, 77% of them detected only once. About 5% of the sample lies in the top ten. The CDR1 and CDR2 encoded by the germline V gene (reference sequence) are LNHDA and SQIVND. Inclusive of the bounding cysteine and phenylalanine, the CDR3 is 11 residues long. Of all the DNA, just the CDR3 is kept, 33 bases in frame from base 1. Trimming costs V 9 bases and J 3 bases, and their ends lie 8 bases apart.

This material consisted of T cells from blood (PBMCs), unsorted or a sorted subset (not recorded which), taken before or after yellow fever vaccination (not recorded which). This clonotype was sampled from a woman between 18 and 29 years old who received the yellow fever vaccine. Donor details come from another sample of the same person, matched by shared clones. Recombination joined TRBV19 with TRBJ1-1; a confident D gene designation cannot be given. CDR3 sequence: CASRSDTEAFF. The DNA is as follows: TGTGCCAGCCGTAGTGACACTGAAGCTTTCTTT.